These 25 T cell receptor beta chains were all obtained from the same sample, sequenced in a study of T cell changes during pregnancy in multiple sclerosis. Generated by immunoSEQ multiplex PCR, the TCRdb table keeps only in-frame clones and is missing some. The sample lists roughly 40,000 clones, over 85% occurring once. Specimen: CD4+ T cells from peripheral blood mononuclear cells, collected in the first trimester of pregnancy. The receptors originated from a female donor with multiple sclerosis, enrolled in a pregnancy study.

The chain recombines TRBV18 with TRBJ2-5; 13 bases fit TRBD2. The CDR3 totals 19 residues. The trim removed 1 base at V and 2 bases at J, leaving 10 bases unmatched. Germline assignment: CDR1 KGHSH and CDR2 LQKENI. For the CDR3, the DNA is TGTGCCAGCTCACCACTAACCCAGGCGGGACTAGCGGGGCAAGAGACCCAGTACTTC. It codes for CASSPLTQAGLAGQETQYF.

V and J are TRBV5-1 and TRBJ1-5, with D perhaps matching TRBD1 (6 bases). V was clipped by 4 bases and J by 2 bases, with 13 bases between them. CDR3 length: 15 amino acids. Germline CDR1 SGHRS, CDR2 YFSETQ. This CDR3 reads CASSTGTTGNQPQHF. The CDR3 DNA sequence: TGCGCCAGCAGCACCGGGACAACGGGCAATCAGCCCCAGCATTTT.

The CDR3 loop is CASSLGGTYGYTF. The DNA of the CDR3 is TGTGCCAGCAGCTTAGGGGGGACTTATGGCTACACCTTC. The rearrangement uses TRBV13 and TRBJ1-2; maybe TRBD1 (5 bases). The CDR3 totals 13 residues. Germline V gene data show CDR1 as PRHDT and CDR2 as FYEKMQ (reference sequence). V lost 0 bases and J 5 bases, leaving 7 bases between the germline ends.

The V call is TRBV4-2, the J call TRBJ2-6; maybe TRBD2 (6 bases). V was pared by 0 bases and J by 1 base, with 16 bases between. The CDR3 contains 19 residues. The germline gives CDR1 LGHNA, CDR2 YNFKEQ. CDR3 in DNA: TGTGCCAGCAGCCAAGATTTCGGGGGTCTGAGGTCTGGGGCCAACGTCCTGACTTTC. Protein sequence: CASSQDFGGLRSGANVLTF.

The rearrangement joins TRBV5-5 to TRBJ1-1; D not certain. The germline gives CDR1 SGHKS, CDR2 YYEKEE (reference sequence). V was shortened by 0 bases and J by 6 bases, with 15 bases between the two germline ends. This CDR3 comprises 15 residues. The CDR3 nucleotides read TGTGCCAGCAGCTTGGTTCCGGACGGGAAGGCTGAAGCTTTCTTT. It translates to CASSLVPDGKAEAFF.

This chain connects TRBV5-1 to TRBJ1-4, with D hard to call. The CDR3 is 14 amino acids. V shed 0 bases and J shed 5 bases, with 8 bases lying between them. The germline V gene encodes CDR1 SGHRS and CDR2 YFSETQ. The CDR3 nucleotides read TGCGCCAGCAGCTTGGGCCTCGGGAATGAAAAACTGTTTTTT. Its translation is CASSLGLGNEKLFF.

The rearrangement uses TRBV5-8 and TRBJ1-1, with D hard to call. The germline V gene has CDR1 SGHTS and CDR2 YDEGEE. The CDR3 extends over 11 amino acids. V was trimmed by 1 base and J by 4 bases, leaving 2 bases between them. The CDR3 DNA sequence: TGTGCCAGCAGCTTGCGCACTGAAGCTTTCTTT. Its translation is CASSLRTEAFF.

CDR3 coding DNA: TGTGCCAGCAGTGTGACAGGGGGCGGCTACACCTTC. Encoded protein: CASSVTGGGYTF. The chain is built from TRBV6-1 and TRBJ1-2, with TRBD1 identical over 10 bases. V gave up 4 bases and J gave up 8 bases; unmatched junction bases: 1. CDR3 length: 12 residues. CDR1 is MNHNS and CDR2 is SASEGT in the germline V gene.

CDR3: CASSPLAGPKETQYF. The CDR3 region has the DNA TGTGCCAGCAGCCCGCTAGCGGGCCCCAAAGAGACCCAGTACTTC. The chain has TRBV5-4 and TRBJ2-5; 8 positions agree with TRBD2. The CDR3 totals 15 residues. Germline CDR1 and CDR2: SGHNT and YYREEE (reference sequence). Trimming at V came to 4 bases and at J to 3 bases, leaving 8 bases not matched to a gene.

This chain joins TRBV2 and TRBJ2-5, with D possibly matching TRBD2 (5 bases). Trimming cost V 5 bases and J 3 bases, with 13 bases left between them. From germline, CDR1 is SNHLY and CDR2 FYNNEI. This CDR3 has 14 residues. Written as DNA, the CDR3 is TGTGCCAGCAGTTCAGTTGGGCGGGAAGAGACCCAGTACTTC. This codes for CASSSVGREETQYF.

V is TRBV19 and J is TRBJ1-5; D is possibly TRBD1 (5 bases). V lost 3 bases, J lost 4 bases, and 10 bases lay in between. This CDR3 is 14 amino acids long. Germline-derived CDR1 and CDR2 are LNHDA and SQIVND (reference sequence). In DNA, the CDR3 is TGTGCCAGTAGTATGGTGACAGTTAATCAGCCCCAGCATTTT. Protein sequence: CASSMVTVNQPQHF.

V gene TRBV19 combines with J gene TRBJ2-3; the match to TRBD2 covers 7 bases. The V gene's germline CDR1 is LNHDA and CDR2 SQIVND (reference sequence). This CDR3 comprises 14 residues. V trimming: 2 bases; J trimming: 5 bases; junction bases outside the gene matches: 4. The CDR3 sequence: CASSIQRGRDTQYF. CDR3 sequence (DNA): TGTGCCAGTAGTATACAGCGGGGAAGAGATACGCAGTATTTT.

The V gene is TRBV28, the J gene TRBJ2-3; 8 bases line up with TRBD2. Per germline, CDR1 MDHEN and CDR2 SYDVKM. The CDR3 consists of 17 residues. J lost 0 bases, V lost 7 bases, and 12 bases had no gene match. CDR3: CASTVAGRDFSTDTQYF. The CDR3 DNA sequence: TGTGCCAGCACTGTAGCGGGACGTGATTTTAGCACAGATACGCAGTATTTT.

The CDR3 region is CASSLRGGSSYNEQFF. The CDR3 DNA reads as TGTGCCAGCAGCTTACGGGGCGGGAGCTCCTACAATGAGCAGTTCTTC. The rearrangement links TRBV7-6 to TRBJ2-1; 7 bases are a match to TRBD2. The CDR3 covers 16 residues. From germline, CDR1 is SGHVS and CDR2 FNYEAQ. V trimming: 2 bases; J trimming: 0 bases; junction bases outside the gene matches: 4.

As regards this clone: At one boundary the junction diverges from the germline segment, which might be a read error. The rearrangement links TRBV28 to TRBJ1-2; 8 bases line up with TRBD1. The germline CDR1 and CDR2 sequences are MDHEN and SYDVKM. CDR3 length: 12 amino acids. CDR3 protein: CASSPTQGQGSF. The CDR3 nucleotides read TGTGCCAGCAGTCCCACCCAAGGACAGGGTTCCTTC.

The gene calls are TRBV5-4 and TRBJ2-5; 8 bases align to TRBD2. CDR3 size: 14 residues. The V and J ends lost 5 bases and 2 bases, in that order; junction bases with no gene match: 5. Germline V CDR1 and CDR2: SGHNT, YYREEE (reference sequence). The CDR3: CASSSGTSQETQYF. The CDR3, as DNA: TGTGCCAGCAGTTCCGGGACTAGTCAAGAGACCCAGTACTTC.

This rearrangement joins TRBV27 to TRBJ1-1; TRBD1 matches 8 bases. V gave up 6 bases and J gave up 2 bases; unmatched junction bases: 5. This CDR3 has 14 residues. Germline CDR1 reads MNHEY; CDR2 reads SMNVEV (reference sequence). CDR3: CASRGDRKNTEAFF. CDR3 DNA: TGTGCCAGCAGGGGGGACAGGAAAAACACTGAAGCTTTCTTT.

J is TRBJ2-1 and V is TRBV14, with 10 bases identical to TRBD2. Germline trimming cut 2 bases from V and 10 bases from J; bases unmatched to any gene: 8. Germline loops: CDR1 SGHDN, CDR2 FVKESK. This CDR3 contains 15 residues. Here the CDR3 DNA reads TGTGCCAGCAGCCAATTAGGAGCGGGAGGGCTAGAGCAGTTCTTC. Translating it yields CASSQLGAGGLEQFF.

This sequence joins TRBV19 and TRBJ2-7, with 11 bases that match TRBD2. Germline values: CDR1 LNHDA, CDR2 SQIVND (reference sequence). The CDR3 runs to 16 residues. V shed 4 bases and J 0 bases; nucleotides not matched to a gene: 5. CDR3 bases: TGTGCCAGTAGTACACCGGGACTAGCGGCCTCCTACGAGCAGTACTTC. This gives the protein CASSTPGLAASYEQYF. Filled out from reference TRBV19 and TRBJ2-7, the complete variable domain reads DGGITQSPKYLFRKEGQNVTLSCEQNLNHDAMYWYRQDPGQGLRLIYYSQIVNDFQKGDIAEGYSVSREKKESFPLTVTSAQKNPTAFYLCASSTPGLAASYEQYFGPGTRLTVT.

This clone was found once. The chain employs TRBV19 and TRBJ2-1; no clear D gene. Germline V CDR1 and CDR2: LNHDA, SQIVND (reference sequence). Trimming took 0 bases from V and 10 from J, leaving 7 bases between them. The CDR3 covers 12 residues. This CDR3 reads CASSIDFGEQFF. For the CDR3, the DNA is TGTGCCAGTAGTATAGATTTTGGCGAGCAGTTCTTC. Filled out from reference TRBV19 and TRBJ2-1, the complete variable domain reads DGGITQSPKYLFRKEGQNVTLSCEQNLNHDAMYWYRQDPGQGLRLIYYSQIVNDFQKGDIAEGYSVSREKKESFPLTVTSAQKNPTAFYLCASSIDFGEQFFGPGTRLTVL.

The chain has TRBV11-3 and TRBJ2-7; perhaps TRBD2 as D (6 bases). Germline lookup yields CDR1 SGHNT and CDR2 YENEEA. Deletions cut 5 bases from V and 7 bases from J, with 15 bases between. The CDR3 loop spans 13 amino acids. As DNA, the CDR3 is TGTGCCAGCAGCCGCCGGGACTCCCTAGAGCAGTACTTC. Its protein is CASSRRDSLEQYF.

V usage is TRBV27 and J usage is TRBJ1-2; D is unresolved. CDR1 MNHEY and CDR2 SMNVEV come from the germline V gene (reference sequence). V was trimmed by 3 bases and J by 8 bases, leaving 19 bases between them. The CDR3 spans 15 residues. This chain's CDR3 is CASSLRLSIGSGYTF. CDR3 nucleotide sequence: TGTGCCAGCAGTTTGAGGCTTTCTATCGGTTCCGGCTACACCTTC.

J is TRBJ2-1 and V is TRBV28; tentative D call: TRBD1 (6 bases). Germline V gene data show CDR1 as MDHEN and CDR2 as SYDVKM. The CDR3 contains 15 residues. The V end lost 4 bases, the J end lost 7 bases, and 17 bases lay between the germline ends. CDR3: CASSSNRVLRNEQFF. DNA of the CDR3: TGTGCCAGCAGTTCGAACAGGGTTCTGAGGAATGAGCAGTTCTTC.

The V call is TRBV2, the J call TRBJ1-1, with 10 nucleotides matching TRBD1. Germline trimming cut 3 bases from V and 2 bases from J; bases unmatched to any gene: 15. Germline V CDR1 and CDR2: SNHLY, FYNNEI. The CDR3 covers 19 residues. The CDR3 loop is CASSDYPRDRGRKNTEAFF. The CDR3 nucleotides are TGTGCCAGCAGTGACTACCCCCGGGACAGGGGTAGAAAAAACACTGAAGCTTTCTTT.

This CDR3 reads CASSSRLLSGNTIYF. DNA of the CDR3: TGTGCCAGCAGCTCCCGTCTACTCTCTGGAAACACCATATATTTT. The chain combines TRBV5-4 with TRBJ1-3; D is uncertain. Germline CDR1 SGHNT, CDR2 YYREEE (reference sequence). Trimming took off 3 bases at V and 0 bases at J, with 10 bases between the two ends. This CDR3 has 15 residues.